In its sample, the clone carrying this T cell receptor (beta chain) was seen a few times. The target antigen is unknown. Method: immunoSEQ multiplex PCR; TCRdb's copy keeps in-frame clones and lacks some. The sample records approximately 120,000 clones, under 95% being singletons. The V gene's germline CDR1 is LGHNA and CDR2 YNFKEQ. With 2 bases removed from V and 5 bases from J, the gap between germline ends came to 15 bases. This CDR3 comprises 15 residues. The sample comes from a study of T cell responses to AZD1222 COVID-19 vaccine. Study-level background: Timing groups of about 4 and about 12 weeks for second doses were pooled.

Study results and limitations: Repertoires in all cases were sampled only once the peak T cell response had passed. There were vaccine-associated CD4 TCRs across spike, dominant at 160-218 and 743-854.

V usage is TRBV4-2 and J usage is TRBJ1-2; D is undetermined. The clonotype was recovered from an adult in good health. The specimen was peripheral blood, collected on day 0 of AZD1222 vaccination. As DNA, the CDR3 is TGTGCCAGCAGCCAAAGGGATGACATTTCTTATGGCTACACCTTC. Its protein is CASSQRDDISYGYTF.